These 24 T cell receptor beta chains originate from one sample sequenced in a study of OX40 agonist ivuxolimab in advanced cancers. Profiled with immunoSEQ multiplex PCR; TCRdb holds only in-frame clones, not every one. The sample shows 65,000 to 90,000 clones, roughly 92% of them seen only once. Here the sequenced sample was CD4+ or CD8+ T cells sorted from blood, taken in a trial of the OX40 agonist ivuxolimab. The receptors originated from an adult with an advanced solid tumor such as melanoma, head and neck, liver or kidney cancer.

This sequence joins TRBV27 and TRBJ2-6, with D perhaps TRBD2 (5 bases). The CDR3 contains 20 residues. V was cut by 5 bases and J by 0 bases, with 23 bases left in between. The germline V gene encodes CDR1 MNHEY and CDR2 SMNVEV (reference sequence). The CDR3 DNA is TGTGCCAGCAGTCCTTTTCCCCCGCGGGCTCCGGGCTCTGGGGCCAACGTCCTGACTTTC. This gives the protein CASSPFPPRAPGSGANVLTF.

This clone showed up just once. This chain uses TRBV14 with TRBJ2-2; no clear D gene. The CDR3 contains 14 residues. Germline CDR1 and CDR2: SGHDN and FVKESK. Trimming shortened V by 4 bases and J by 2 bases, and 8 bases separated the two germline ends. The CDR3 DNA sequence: TGTGCCAGCAGCCCCTTGGGAAACACCGGGGAGCTGTTTTTT. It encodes CASSPLGNTGELFF. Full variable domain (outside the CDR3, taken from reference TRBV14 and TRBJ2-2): EAGVTQFPSHSVIEKGQTVTLRCDPISGHDNLYWYRRVMGKEIKFLLHFVKESKQDESGMPNNRFLAERTGGTYSTLKVQPAELEDSGVYFCASSPLGNTGELFFGEGSRLTVL.

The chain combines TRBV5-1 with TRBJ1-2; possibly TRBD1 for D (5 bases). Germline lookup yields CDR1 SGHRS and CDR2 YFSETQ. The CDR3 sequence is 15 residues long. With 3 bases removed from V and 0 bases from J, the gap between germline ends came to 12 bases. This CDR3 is CASSYGTSTNYGYTF. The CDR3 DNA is TGCGCCAGCAGCTACGGGACGAGCACTAACTATGGCTACACCTTC.

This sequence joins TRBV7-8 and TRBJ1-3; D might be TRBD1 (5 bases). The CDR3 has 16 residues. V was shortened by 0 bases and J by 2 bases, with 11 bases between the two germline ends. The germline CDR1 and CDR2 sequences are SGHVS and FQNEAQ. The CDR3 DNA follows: TGTGCCAGCAGCTTAGCGGTATTAGGGGCTGGAAACACCATATATTTT. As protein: CASSLAVLGAGNTIYF. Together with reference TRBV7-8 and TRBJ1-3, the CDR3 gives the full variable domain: GAGVSQSPRYKVAKRGQDVALRCDPISGHVSLFWYQQALGQGPEFLTYFQNEAQLDKSGLPSDRFFAERPEGSVSTLKIQRTQQEDSAVYLCASSLAVLGAGNTIYFGEGSWLTVV.

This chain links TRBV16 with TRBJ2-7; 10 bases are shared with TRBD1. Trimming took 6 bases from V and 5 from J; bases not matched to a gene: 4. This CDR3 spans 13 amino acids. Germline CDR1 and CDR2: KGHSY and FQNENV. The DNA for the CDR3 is TGTGCCAGCAGTCAGGACAGGGGGGACGAGCAGTACTTC. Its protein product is CASSQDRGDEQYF.

The CDR3, as DNA: TGTGCCAGCAGTTACTTACCCCCGCCAGGGGGCCCCCAGTTCTTC. Translated: CASSYLPPPGGPQFF. V gene TRBV6-5 combines with J gene TRBJ2-1; 8 positions match TRBD1. The CDR3 length is 15 residues. Germline assignment: CDR1 MNHEY and CDR2 SVGAGI. The V segment lost 1 base and the J segment 13 bases; nucleotides outside the gene matches: 12.

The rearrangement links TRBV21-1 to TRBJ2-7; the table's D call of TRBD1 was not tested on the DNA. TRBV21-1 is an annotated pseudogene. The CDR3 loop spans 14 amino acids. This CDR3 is CASSKGQDHYEQYF. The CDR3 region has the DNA TGTGCCAGCAGCAAAGGACAGGATCACTACGAGCAGTACTTC.

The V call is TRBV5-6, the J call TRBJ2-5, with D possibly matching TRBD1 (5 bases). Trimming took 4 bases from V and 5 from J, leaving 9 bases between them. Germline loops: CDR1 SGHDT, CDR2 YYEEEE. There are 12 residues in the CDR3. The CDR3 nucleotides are TGTGCCAGCAGCGACAGAGAGGAGACCCAGTACTTC. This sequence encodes CASSDREETQYF.

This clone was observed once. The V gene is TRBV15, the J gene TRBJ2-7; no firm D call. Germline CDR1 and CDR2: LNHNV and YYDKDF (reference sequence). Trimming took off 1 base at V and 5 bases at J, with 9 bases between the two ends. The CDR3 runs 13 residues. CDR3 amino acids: CATSRVEQHEQYF. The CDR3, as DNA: TGTGCCACCAGCAGAGTGGAGCAGCACGAGCAGTACTTC. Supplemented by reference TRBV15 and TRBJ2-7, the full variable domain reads DAMVIQNPRYQVTQFGKPVTLSCSQTLNHNVMYWYQQKSSQAPKLLFHYYDKDFNNEADTPDNFQSRRPNTSFCFLDIRSPGLGDTAMYLCATSRVEQHEQYFGPGTRLTVT.

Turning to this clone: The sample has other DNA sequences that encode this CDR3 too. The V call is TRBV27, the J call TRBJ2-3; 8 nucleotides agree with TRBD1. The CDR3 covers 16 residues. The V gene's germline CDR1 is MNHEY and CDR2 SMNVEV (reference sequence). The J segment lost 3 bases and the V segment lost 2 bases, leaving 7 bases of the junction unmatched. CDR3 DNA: TGTGCCAGCAGTTTAGGGGCAGGGGGCCGAACAGATACGCAGTATTTT. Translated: CASSLGAGGRTDTQYF.

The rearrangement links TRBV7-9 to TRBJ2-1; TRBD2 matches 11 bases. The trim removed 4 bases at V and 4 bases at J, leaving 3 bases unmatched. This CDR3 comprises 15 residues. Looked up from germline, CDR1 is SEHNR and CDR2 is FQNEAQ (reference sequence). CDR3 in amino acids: CASSSTSGVYNEQFF. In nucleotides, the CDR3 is TGTGCCAGCAGCTCGACTAGCGGGGTATACAATGAGCAGTTCTTC.

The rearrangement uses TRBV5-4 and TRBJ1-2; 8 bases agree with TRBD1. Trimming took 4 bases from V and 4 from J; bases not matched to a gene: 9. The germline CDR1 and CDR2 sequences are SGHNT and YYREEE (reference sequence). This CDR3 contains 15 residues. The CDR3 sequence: CASSPTAGGGYGYTF. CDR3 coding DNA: TGTGCCAGCAGCCCAACGGCAGGGGGCGGCTATGGCTACACCTTC.

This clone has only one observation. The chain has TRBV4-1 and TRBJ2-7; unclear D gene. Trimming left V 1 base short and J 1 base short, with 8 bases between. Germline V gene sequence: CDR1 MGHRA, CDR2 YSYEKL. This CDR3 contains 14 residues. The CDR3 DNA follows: TGCGCCAGCAGCCAAGGGAAGGGTTCCTACGAGCAGTACTTC. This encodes CASSQGKGSYEQYF.

CDR3 sequence: CASSEFLGQGSTEAFF. As DNA, the CDR3 is TGTGCCAGCAGTGAATTTTTGGGACAGGGGTCCACTGAAGCTTTCTTT. This chain uses TRBV6-1 with TRBJ1-1; 10 bases align to TRBD1. CDR1 is MNHNS, CDR2 SASEGT, per germline. The CDR3 is made up of 16 amino acids. V trimming: 2 bases; J trimming: 4 bases; junction bases outside the gene matches: 7.

Written as DNA, the CDR3 is TGTGCCAGCAGCTTTCACCCGGGACTAGCGGGGGGGTTCACAGATACGCAGTATTTT. Protein sequence: CASSFHPGLAGGFTDTQYF. This chain joins TRBV7-3 and TRBJ2-3; 16 nucleotides align to TRBD2. The V and J ends lost 3 bases and 2 bases, in that order; junction bases with no gene match: 8. Per germline, CDR1 SGHTA and CDR2 FQGTGA. The CDR3 contains 19 residues.

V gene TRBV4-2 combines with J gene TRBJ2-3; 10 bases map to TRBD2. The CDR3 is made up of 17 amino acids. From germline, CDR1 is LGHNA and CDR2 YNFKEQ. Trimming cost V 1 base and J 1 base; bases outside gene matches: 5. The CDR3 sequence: CASSQALAGVRTDTQYF. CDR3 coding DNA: TGTGCCAGCAGCCAAGCTCTAGCGGGGGTTCGCACAGATACGCAGTATTTT.

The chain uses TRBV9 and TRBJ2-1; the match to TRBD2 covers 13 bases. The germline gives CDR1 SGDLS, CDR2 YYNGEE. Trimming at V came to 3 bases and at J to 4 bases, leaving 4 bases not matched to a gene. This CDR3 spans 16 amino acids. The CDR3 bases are TGTGCCAGCAGCGGCACTAGCGGGGGGGCGTACAATGAGCAGTTCTTC. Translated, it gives CASSGTSGGAYNEQFF.

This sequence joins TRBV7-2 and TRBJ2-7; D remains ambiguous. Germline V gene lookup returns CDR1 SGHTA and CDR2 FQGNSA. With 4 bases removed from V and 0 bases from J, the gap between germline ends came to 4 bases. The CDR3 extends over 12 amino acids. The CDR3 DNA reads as TGTGCCAGCAGCTCCTACTCCTACGAGCAGTACTTC. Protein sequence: CASSSYSYEQYF.

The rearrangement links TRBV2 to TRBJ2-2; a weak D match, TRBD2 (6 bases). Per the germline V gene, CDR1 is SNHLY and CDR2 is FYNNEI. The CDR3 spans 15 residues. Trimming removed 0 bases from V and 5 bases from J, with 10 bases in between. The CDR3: CASSEARGVTGELFF. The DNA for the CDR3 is TGTGCCAGCAGTGAAGCGCGCGGGGTTACCGGGGAGCTGTTTTTT.

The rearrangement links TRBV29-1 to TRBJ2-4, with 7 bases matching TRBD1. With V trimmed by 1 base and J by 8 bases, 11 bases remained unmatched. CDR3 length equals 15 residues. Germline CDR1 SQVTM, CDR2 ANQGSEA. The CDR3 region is CSVEVQGNSVDIQYF. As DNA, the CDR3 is TGCAGCGTTGAAGTACAGGGGAATAGTGTGGACATTCAGTACTTC.

CDR3 DNA: TGTGCCAGTCAGAGCCCCTCGTCTGGAAACACCATATATTTT. It translates to CASQSPSSGNTIYF. The V gene is TRBV13, the J gene TRBJ1-3, with no clear D. With 9 bases removed from V and 1 base from J, the gap between germline ends came to 13 bases. CDR3 length equals 14 residues. Germline CDR1 and CDR2: PRHDT and FYEKMQ (reference sequence). Based on the CDR3 plus reference TRBV13 and TRBJ1-3, the full variable domain is AAGVIQSPRHLIKEKRETATLKCYPIPRHDTVYWYQQGPGQDPQFLISFYEKMQSDKGSIPDRFSAQQFSDYHSELNMSSLELGDSALYFCASQSPSSGNTIYFGEGSWLTVV.

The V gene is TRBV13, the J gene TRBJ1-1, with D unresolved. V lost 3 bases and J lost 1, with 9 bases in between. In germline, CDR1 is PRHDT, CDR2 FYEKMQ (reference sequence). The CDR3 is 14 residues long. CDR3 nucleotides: TGTGCCAGCAGCTTCCTCTCTTCGAACACTGAAGCTTTCTTT. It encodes CASSFLSSNTEAFF.

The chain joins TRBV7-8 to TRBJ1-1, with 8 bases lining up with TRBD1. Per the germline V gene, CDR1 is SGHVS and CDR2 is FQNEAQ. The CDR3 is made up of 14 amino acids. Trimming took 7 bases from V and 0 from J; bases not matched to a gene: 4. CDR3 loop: CASNGQGLNTEAFF. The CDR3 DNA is TGTGCCAGCAACGGACAGGGTTTGAACACTGAAGCTTTCTTT.

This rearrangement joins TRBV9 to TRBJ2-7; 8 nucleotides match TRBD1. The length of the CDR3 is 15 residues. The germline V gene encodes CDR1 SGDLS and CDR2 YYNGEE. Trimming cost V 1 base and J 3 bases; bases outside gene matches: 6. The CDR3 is CASSVMTGAFYEQYF. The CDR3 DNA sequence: TGTGCCAGCAGCGTAATGACAGGGGCCTTCTACGAGCAGTACTTC. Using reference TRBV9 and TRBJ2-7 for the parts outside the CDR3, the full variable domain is DSGVTQTPKHLITATGQRVTLRCSPRSGDLSVYWYQQSLDQGLQFLIQYYNGEERAKGNILERFSAQQFPDLHSELNLSSLELGDSALYFCASSVMTGAFYEQYFGPGTRLTVT.